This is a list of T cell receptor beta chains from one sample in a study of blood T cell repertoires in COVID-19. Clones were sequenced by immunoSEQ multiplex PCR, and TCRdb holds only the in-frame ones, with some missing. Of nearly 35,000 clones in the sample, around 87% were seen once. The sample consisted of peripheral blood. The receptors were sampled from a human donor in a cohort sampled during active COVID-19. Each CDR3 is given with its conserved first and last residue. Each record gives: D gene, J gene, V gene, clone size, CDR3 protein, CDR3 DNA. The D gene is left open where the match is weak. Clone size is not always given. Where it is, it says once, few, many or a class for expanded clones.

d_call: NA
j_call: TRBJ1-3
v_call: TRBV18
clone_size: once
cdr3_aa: CASSPRQTALSGNTIYF
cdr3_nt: TGTGCCAGCTCACCACGTCAGACAGCCCTCTCTGGAAACACCATATATTTT

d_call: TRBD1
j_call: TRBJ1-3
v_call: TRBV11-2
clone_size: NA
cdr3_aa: CASSQAGTDSGNTIYF
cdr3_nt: TGTGCCAGCAGCCAAGCCGGGACAGACTCTGGAAACACCATATATTTT

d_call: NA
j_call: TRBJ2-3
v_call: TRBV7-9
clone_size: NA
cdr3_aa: CASSLRGADTQYF
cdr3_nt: TGTGCCAGCAGCCTAAGAGGTGCAGATACGCAGTATTTT

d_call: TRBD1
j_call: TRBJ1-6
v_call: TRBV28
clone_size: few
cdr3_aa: CASSSGQESSYNSPLHF
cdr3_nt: TGTGCCAGCAGTTCCGGACAGGAGAGCTCCTATAATTCACCCCTCCACTTT

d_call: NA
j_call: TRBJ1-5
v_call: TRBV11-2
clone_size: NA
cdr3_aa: CASSLGRNQPQHF
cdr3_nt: TGTGCCAGCAGCTTAGGGCGCAATCAGCCCCAGCATTTT

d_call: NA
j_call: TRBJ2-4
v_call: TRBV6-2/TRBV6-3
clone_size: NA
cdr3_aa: CASSPRGLYGNIQYF
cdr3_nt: TGTGCCAGCAGTCCACGAGGGCTGTACGGAAACATTCAGTACTTC

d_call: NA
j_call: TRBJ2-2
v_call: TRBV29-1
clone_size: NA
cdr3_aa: CSVETGGNTGELFF
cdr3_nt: TGCAGCGTTGAAACCGGGGGGAACACCGGGGAGCTGTTTTTT

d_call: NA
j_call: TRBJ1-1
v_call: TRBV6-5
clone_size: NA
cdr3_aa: CASSHKTTGAAEAFF
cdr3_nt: TGTGCCAGCAGTCACAAGACGACAGGCGCGGCTGAAGCTTTCTTT

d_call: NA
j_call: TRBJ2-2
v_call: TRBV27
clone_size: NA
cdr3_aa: CASSFRRGRVVGELFF
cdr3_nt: TGTGCCAGCAGTTTCCGGAGGGGGCGCGTAGTCGGGGAGCTGTTTTTT

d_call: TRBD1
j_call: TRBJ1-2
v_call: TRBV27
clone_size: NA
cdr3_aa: CASSPTGDYGYTF
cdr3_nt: TGTGCCAGCAGTCCTACAGGGGACTATGGCTACACCTTC

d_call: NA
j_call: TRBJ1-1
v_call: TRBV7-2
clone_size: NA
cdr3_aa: CASSLVWSGDTEAFF
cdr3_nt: TGTGCCAGCAGCTTAGTATGGTCAGGGGATACTGAAGCTTTCTTT

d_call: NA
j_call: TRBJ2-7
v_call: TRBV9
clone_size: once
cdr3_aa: CASSVVPQGTYEQYF
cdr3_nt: TGTGCCAGCAGCGTAGTCCCGCAGGGGACCTACGAGCAGTACTTC

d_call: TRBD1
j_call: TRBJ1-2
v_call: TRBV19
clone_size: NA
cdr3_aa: CASSISSGGYGYTF
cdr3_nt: TGTGCCAGTAGTATTTCGTCAGGGGGCTATGGCTACACCTTC

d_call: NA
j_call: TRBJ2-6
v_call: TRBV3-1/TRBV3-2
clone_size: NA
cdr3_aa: CASSQLLSGGANVLTF
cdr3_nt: TGTGCCAGCAGCCAATTGTTGTCAGGAGGGGCCAACGTCCTGACTTTC

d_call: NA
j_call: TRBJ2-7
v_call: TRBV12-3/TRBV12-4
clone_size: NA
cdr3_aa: CASSLGQPYEQYF
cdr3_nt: TGTGCCAGCAGTTTGGGGCAGCCCTACGAGCAGTACTTC

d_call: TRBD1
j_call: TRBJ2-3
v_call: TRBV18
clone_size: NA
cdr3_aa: CASSRYSGQNTDTQYF
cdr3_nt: TGTGCCAGCTCACGCTATTCGGGACAGAACACAGATACGCAGTATTTT

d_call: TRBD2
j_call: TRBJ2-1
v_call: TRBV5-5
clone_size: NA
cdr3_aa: CASSGARASGLSYNEQFF
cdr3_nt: TGTGCCAGCAGCGGCGCACGGGCTAGCGGACTGTCCTACAATGAGCAGTTCTTC

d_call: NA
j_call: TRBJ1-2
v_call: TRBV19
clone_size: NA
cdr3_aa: CASSIDYGYGYTF
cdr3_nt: TGTGCCAGTAGTATAGATTACGGCTATGGCTACACCTTC

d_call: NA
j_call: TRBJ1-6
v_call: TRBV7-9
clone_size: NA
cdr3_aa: CAVDRSSYNSPLHF
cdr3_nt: TGTGCCGTCGACAGGAGCTCCTATAATTCACCCCTCCACTTT

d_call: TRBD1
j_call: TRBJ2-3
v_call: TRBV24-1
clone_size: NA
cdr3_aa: CATSDQDRDTSTDTQYF
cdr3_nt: TGTGCCACCAGTGACCAGGACAGGGACACTAGCACAGATACGCAGTATTTT

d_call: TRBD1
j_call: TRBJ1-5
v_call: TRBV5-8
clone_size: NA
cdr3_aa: CASSQGQGVQPQHF
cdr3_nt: TGTGCCAGCAGTCAGGGACAGGGAGTCCAGCCCCAGCATTTT

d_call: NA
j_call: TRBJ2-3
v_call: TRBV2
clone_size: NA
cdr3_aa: CATTLGGGGWADTQYF
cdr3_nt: TGTGCCACCACCCTTGGGGGCGGGGGTTGGGCAGATACGCAGTATTTT

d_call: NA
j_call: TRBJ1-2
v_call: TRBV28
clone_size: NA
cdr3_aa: CASSLAGNYGYTF
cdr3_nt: TGTGCCAGCAGTTTGGCAGGGAACTATGGCTACACCTTC

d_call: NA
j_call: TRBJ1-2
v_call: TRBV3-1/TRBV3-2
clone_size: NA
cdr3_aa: CASSQAGSYGYTF
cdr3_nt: TGTGCCAGCAGCCAAGCGGGGTCCTATGGCTACACCTTC

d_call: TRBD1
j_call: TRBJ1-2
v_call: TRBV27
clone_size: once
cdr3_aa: CASRGQGLSGYTF
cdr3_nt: TGTGCCAGCCGGGGACAGGGTTTGAGTGGCTACACCTTC

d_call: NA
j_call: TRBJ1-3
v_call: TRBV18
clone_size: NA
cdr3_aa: CASSGATGKGNTIYF
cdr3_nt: TGTGCCAGCTCCGGCGCCACAGGAAAAGGAAACACCATATATTTT

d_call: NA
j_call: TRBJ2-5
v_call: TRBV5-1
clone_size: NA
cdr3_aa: CASSFSSYQQETQYF
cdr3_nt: TGCGCCAGCAGCTTCTCGTCTTACCAGCAAGAGACCCAGTACTTC

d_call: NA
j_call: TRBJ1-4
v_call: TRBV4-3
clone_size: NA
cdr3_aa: CASSQGSSSGQIVEKLFF
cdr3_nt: TGCGCCAGCAGCCAAGGATCTTCTTCAGGGCAGATAGTTGAAAAACTGTTTTTT

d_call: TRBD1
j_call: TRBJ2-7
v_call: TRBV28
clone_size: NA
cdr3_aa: CASSLGPGTGTYEQYF
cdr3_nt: TGTGCCAGCAGCCTTGGTCCCGGGACAGGGACCTACGAGCAGTACTTC

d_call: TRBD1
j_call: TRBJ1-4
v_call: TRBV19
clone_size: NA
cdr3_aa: CASSTRTGRNEKLFF
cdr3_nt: TGTGCCAGTAGTACGCGGACAGGCCGAAATGAAAAACTGTTTTTT

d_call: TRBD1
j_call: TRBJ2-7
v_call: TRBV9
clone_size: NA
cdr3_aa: CASSVSDRDEQYF
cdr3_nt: TGTGCCAGCAGCGTATCGGACAGGGACGAGCAGTACTTC

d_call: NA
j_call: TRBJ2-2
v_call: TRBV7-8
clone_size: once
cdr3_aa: CASSFRVSGELFF
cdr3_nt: TGTGCCAGCAGCTTCAGGGTTTCCGGGGAGCTGTTTTTT

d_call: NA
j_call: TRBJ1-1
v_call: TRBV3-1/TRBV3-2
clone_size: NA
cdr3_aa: CASSQAGNTEAFF
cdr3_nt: TGTGCCAGCAGCCAAGCAGGGAACACTGAAGCTTTCTTT

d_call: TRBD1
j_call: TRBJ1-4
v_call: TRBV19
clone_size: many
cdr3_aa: CASRTGTGVPNEKLFF
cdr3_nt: TGTGCCAGTAGGACCGGGACAGGGGTACCTAATGAAAAACTGTTTTTT

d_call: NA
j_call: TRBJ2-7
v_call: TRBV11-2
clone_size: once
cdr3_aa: CASSLGGFQGHEQYF
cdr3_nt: TGTGCCAGCAGCTTAGGGGGTTTCCAGGGCCACGAGCAGTACTTC

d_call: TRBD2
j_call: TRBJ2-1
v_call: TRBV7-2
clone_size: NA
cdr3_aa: CASSSQRGGRNEQFF
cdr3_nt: TGTGCCAGCAGCTCGCAGCGGGGGGGCCGGAATGAGCAGTTCTTC

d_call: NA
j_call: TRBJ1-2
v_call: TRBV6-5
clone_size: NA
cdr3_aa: CASSSQVAQGYTF
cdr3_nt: TGTGCCAGCAGTTCTCAGGTGGCCCAGGGCTACACCTTC

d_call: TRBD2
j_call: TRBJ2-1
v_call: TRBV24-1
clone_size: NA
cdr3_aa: CATRKTSGVEQFF
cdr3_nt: TGTGCCACCAGAAAGACTAGCGGGGTTGAGCAGTTCTTC

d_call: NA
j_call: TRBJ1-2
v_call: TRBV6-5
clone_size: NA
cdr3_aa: CASSYPRCTF
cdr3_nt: TGTGCCAGCAGTTACCCGAGGTGCACCTTC

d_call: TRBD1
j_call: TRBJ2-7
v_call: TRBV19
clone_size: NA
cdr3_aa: CATRDRGREQYF
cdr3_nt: TGTGCCACCCGGGACAGGGGGCGTGAGCAGTACTTC

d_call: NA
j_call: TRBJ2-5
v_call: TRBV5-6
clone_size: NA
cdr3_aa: CASSLVGQETQYF
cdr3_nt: TGTGCCAGCAGCTTGGTCGGCCAAGAGACCCAGTACTTC

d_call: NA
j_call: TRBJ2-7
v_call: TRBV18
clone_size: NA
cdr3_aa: CASSLLDTTFGEQYF
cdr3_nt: TGTGCCAGCTCACTTCTGGACACGACTTTTGGGGAGCAGTACTTC

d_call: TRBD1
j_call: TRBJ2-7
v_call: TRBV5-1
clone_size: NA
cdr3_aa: CASSLQTGSTYEQYF
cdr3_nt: TGCGCCAGCAGTTTACAGACAGGGTCCACCTACGAGCAGTACTTC

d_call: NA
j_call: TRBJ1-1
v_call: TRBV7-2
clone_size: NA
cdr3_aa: CASSPPRGSGTEAFF
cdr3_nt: TGTGCCAGCAGCCCCCCCCGGGGGTCGGGCACTGAAGCTTTCTTT

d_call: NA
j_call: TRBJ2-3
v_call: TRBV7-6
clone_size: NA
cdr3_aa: CASSLGSSSTDTQYF
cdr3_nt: TGTGCCAGCAGCTTAGGGAGCTCTAGCACAGATACGCAGTATTTT

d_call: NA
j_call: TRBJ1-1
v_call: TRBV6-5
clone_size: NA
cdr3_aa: CASSSFGPGVDTEAFF
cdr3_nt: NA